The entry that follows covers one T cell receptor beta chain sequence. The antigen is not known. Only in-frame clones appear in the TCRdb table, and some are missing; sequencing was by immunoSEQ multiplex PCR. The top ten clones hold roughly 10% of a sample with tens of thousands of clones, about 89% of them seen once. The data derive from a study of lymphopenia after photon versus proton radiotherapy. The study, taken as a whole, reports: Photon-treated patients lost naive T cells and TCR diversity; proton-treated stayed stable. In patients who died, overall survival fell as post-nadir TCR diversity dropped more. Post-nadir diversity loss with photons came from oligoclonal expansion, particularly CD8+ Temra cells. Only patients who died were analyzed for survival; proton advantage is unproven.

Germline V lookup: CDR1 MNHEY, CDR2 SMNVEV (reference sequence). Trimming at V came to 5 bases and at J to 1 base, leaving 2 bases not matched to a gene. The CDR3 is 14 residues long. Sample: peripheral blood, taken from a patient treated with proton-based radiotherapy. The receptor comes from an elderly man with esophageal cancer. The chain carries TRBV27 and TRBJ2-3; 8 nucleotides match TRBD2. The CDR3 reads CASSIGGGTDTQYF. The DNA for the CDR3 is TGTGCCAGCAGTATCGGGGGGGGCACAGATACGCAGTATTTT.